This record concerns one T cell receptor (beta chain) sequence. The specificity of this receptor is unknown. It has no much larger one-base neighbor in the sample; base qualities were not kept. Donors were roughly 40 systemically healthy Caucasian individuals from Russia aged roughly 6 to 100 years. Each donor gave around 9 milliliters of peripheral blood, collected into EDTA-treated Vacutainer tubes. PBMCs were isolated by Ficoll-Paque density-gradient centrifugation, with at least 7 million obtained per sample. Trizol reagent was used to extract total RNA from PBMCs, with at least 6 micrograms per sample. For every donor, an aliquot of PBMCs went through flow cytometry to measure the percentages of naive CD45RAhigh/CD27high T cells. This sample was taken from a study of blood T cells in healthy people across ages (dated by TCRdb to the mid-2010s). Study-level background: In model experiments, template switching captured roughly one uniquely barcoded TCR beta cDNA molecule for every two T cells. The donors were divided into four age groups: young (average 16 years), middle-aged (about 39), aged (approximately 62) and long-lived (around 87). Using the same blood draw, the study looked at two additional independent replicas of 1 million unique cDNA reads for two donors, one aged 18 to 30 and the other aged 80 or older. To avoid experimental bias, donors of different ages were spread randomly across the sequencing lanes. To track age-related changes in TCR beta repertoire diversity, the study relied on deep sequencing normalized with unique cDNA molecular identifiers. The study at large found these results: Compared with the aged group, more naive CD4+ T cells, fewer expanded clones and increased TCR diversity were shown by the long-lived group, suggesting age selection. Observed TCR beta diversity correlated strongly with the percentage of naive T cells measured by flow cytometry. As age increased, observed TCR beta diversity per million T cells dropped in a roughly linear way, and a significant reduction was already evident by age roughly 36. Total diversity estimates from one million sequenced T cells were considered lower bounds and underestimates. Conclusive comparison of naive and antigen-experienced compartments was prevented by the profiling of bulk unsorted PBMCs. The CMV infection status of donors was not known, potentially confounding age-related changes in expanded clonotypes.

Library method: 5' RACE. Instrument used: Illumina HiSeq 2500. A second PCR of roughly 6 to 11 cycles was run with a J-beta primer mix and a sample-barcoded 5' primer. A unique molecular identifier was introduced onto each TCR beta cDNA molecule by a template-switch 5' adaptor carrying 12 random nucleotides. Each sample yielded at least 2.5 million CDR3-containing paired-end reads. First-strand cDNA was synthesized from all RNA with the Mint cDNA synthesis kit, primed by a TRBC-specific oligonucleotide. Following uracil-DNA glycosylase treatment, all cDNA underwent a first 18-cycle PCR with the universal primers M1SS and BC2_uni_R. As for the authors' bioinformatics: Each sample was normalized by randomly selecting 1 million high-quality reads, each carrying a distinct molecular identifier. Instead of being binned into consensus sequences, reads with shared molecular identifiers were discarded. CDR3 identification, clonotype clustering and error correction used MiTCR with a Q25 quality threshold and the strictest error-elimination algorithm. A nonparametric unseen species model with Euler transformation was used to estimate lower-bound total TCR beta diversity. Using fastp trimming at Q25 and MiXCR clonotype assembly, TCRdb reanalyzed the public sequencing data and kept in-frame beta chains. Rows with a matching CDR3 protein are joined into one entry that keeps the most common DNA and genes. V and J calls and clone size were set by TCRdb, not the authors. The sample table lists a few hundred thousand distinct CDR3 sequences, 25% to 30% of them with a count of one. The ten largest make up 15% to 20% of the sample.

This sequence originates from a woman aged 70-85 years in good health. The sequencing input was blood.

The DNA sequence is given as TGCGCCAGCAGCTTGGGCAGTAGTTCCAATGAGCAGTTCTTC. Translation gives CASSLGSSSNEQFF. The chain was built from TRBV5-1 and TRBJ2-1, with no confident D gene call. V loses 0 bases, J loses 6 bases, and the germline ends lie 10 bases apart. CDR1 and CDR2, per the germline V gene, are SGHRS and YFSETQ. The CDR3 goes from the cysteine to the phenylalanine over 14 residues. The kept DNA is CDR3 alone, 42 bases in frame from the first base.